This T cell receptor (beta chain) was recorded in a study of shared clonotypes between healthy human individuals. The germline gives CDR1 SGHNT, CDR2 YENEEA. The V and J ends lost 3 bases and 3 bases respectively, with 8 bases between them. The CDR3 contains 13 residues. Clones were read by immunoSEQ multiplex PCR, and TCRdb kept only the in-frame ones, dropping some. The table lists approximately 1,000,000 clones, about 84% of them singletons. Findings and limits, study-wide: Naive subsets typically showed greater estimated richness than memory subsets.

About this clone itself: Its specificity is unknown. A much larger clone lies a single base off, so this may be a read error.

The rearrangement uses TRBV11-3 and TRBJ1-1; D gene uncertain. Sample: memory CD4+ T cells from PBMCs. The subset is: CD45RA-negative fraction. This sequence was found in a man aged 18 to 30 in good health. Some clones in this sample may be carry-over from other donors' samples. The CDR3 sequence: CASSFGRDTEAFF. The DNA of the CDR3 is TGTGCCAGCAGCTTTGGACGGGACACTGAAGCTTTCTTT.